This T cell receptor beta chain was captured by sequencing in a study of cytomegalovirus exposure and HLA in healthy donors. In regard to this clone: Antigen: not known. This sample includes further DNA sequences coding for the same CDR3.

Primers included in the PCR were 60 Vbeta and 13 Jbeta primers. Sequencing was performed with immunoSEQ multiplex PCR; in TCRdb, only in-frame clones are kept and a portion is missing. This sample has 150,000 to 200,000 clones; about four fifths occur once, and the top ten carry over 1.5%. The study's findings and limits: Versus the approximately 700-donor mean, an Asian-associated ancestry cluster reportedly showed fewer N-insertions in a later analysis. The later analysis indicated that the majority of CMV-associated TCR beta chains appeared HLA-restricted. Earlier analysis looked at TCR beta V segments, and most were productive about 90% or about 30% of the time.

Germline CDR1 ENHRY, CDR2 SYGVKD. The length of the CDR3 is 15 residues. Trimming pared 0 bases from V and 2 bases from J, leaving 9 bases between. The sample consisted of PBMCs. The receptor was isolated from a man aged 40-49 years in good health and CMV-seropositive. This chain connects TRBV10-3 to TRBJ2-3; D gene unclear. The CDR3 spells CAISESLATTDTQYF. The CDR3 nucleotides read TGTGCCATCAGTGAGTCGTTGGCCACCACAGATACGCAGTATTTT.